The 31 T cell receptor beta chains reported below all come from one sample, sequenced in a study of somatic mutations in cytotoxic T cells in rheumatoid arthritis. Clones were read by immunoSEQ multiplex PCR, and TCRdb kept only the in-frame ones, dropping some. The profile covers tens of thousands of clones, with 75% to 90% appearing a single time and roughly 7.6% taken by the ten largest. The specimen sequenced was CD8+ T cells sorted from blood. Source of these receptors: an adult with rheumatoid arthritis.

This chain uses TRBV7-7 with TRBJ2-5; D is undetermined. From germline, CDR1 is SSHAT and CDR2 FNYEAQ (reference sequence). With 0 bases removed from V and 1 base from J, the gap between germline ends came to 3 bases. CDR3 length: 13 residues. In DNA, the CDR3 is TGTGCCAGCAGCTTAGCGCCCCAAGAGACCCAGTACTTC. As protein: CASSLAPQETQYF. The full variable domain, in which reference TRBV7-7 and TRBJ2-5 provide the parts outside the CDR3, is GAGVSQSPRYKVTKRGQDVTLRCDPISSHATLYWYQQALGQGPEFLTYFNYEAQPDKSGLPSDRFSAERPEGSISTLTIQRTEQRDSAMYRCASSLAPQETQYFGPGTRLLVL.

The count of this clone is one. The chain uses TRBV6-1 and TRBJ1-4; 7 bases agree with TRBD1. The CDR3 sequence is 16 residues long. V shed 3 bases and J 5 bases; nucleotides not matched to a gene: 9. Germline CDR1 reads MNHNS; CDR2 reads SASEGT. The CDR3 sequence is CASSDRPGQPNEKLFF. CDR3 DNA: TGTGCCAGCAGTGACCGTCCGGGACAGCCGAATGAAAAACTGTTTTTT.

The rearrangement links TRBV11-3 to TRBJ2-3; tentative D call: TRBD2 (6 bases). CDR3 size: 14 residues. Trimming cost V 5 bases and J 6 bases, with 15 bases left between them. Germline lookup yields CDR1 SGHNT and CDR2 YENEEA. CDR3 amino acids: CASSPGLSGDTQYF. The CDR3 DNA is TGTGCCAGCAGCCCCGGGTTGAGCGGGGATACGCAGTATTTT.

CDR3: CASRGQGARTGELFF. CDR3 sequence (DNA): TGTGCCAGTAGGGGACAGGGGGCACGAACCGGGGAGCTGTTTTTT. The chain is built from TRBV19 and TRBJ2-2; 12 nucleotides match TRBD1. Per germline, CDR1 LNHDA and CDR2 SQIVND (reference sequence). V gave up 6 bases and J gave up 5 bases; unmatched junction bases: 4. CDR3 length: 15 amino acids.

The CDR3, as DNA: TGTGCCAGCAGTCCCCCCGGGACAGACCAAGAGACCCAGTACTTC. Protein sequence: CASSPPGTDQETQYF. The V call is TRBV27, the J call TRBJ2-5, with 7 nucleotides matching TRBD1. The V segment lost 5 bases and the J segment 0 bases; nucleotides outside the gene matches: 6. CDR1 MNHEY and CDR2 SMNVEV come from the germline V gene (reference sequence). The CDR3 loop spans 15 amino acids.

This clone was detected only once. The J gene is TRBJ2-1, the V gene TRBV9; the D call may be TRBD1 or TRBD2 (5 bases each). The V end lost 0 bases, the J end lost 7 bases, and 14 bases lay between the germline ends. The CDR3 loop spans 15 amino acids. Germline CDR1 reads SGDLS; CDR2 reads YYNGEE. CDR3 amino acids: CASSVGGAPGNEQFF. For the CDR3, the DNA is TGTGCCAGCAGCGTAGGAGGGGCCCCGGGAAATGAGCAGTTCTTC.

CDR3 protein: CASSLSGGGTFDTQYF. The CDR3 nucleotides read TGTGCCAGCAGCCTCTCGGGAGGCGGTACATTCGATACGCAGTATTTT. The chain recombines TRBV7-9 with TRBJ2-3; 7 bases are a match to TRBD2. Germline-derived CDR1 and CDR2 are SEHNR and FQNEAQ (reference sequence). The CDR3 has 16 residues. Losses at the gene ends were 5 bases for V and 6 bases for J; bases not matched to a gene: 14.

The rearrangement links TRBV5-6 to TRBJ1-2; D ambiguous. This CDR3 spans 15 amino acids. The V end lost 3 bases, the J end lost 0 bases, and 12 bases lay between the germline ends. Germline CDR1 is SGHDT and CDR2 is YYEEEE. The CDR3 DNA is TGTGCCAGCAGCTCCCGGCCAGTAGCTAACTATGGCTACACCTTC. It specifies CASSSRPVANYGYTF.

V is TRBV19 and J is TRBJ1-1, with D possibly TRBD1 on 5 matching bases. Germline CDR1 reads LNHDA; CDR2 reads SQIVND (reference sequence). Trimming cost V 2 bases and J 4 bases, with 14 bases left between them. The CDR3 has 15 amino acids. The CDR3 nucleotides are TGTGCCAGTAGTATAAGTGGGGGAACGGGCACTGAAGCTTTCTTT. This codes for CASSISGGTGTEAFF.

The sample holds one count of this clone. The CDR3 spells CASSDRDRAYQPQHF. In nucleotides, the CDR3 is TGTGCCAGCAGCGACCGTGACAGGGCCTATCAGCCCCAGCATTTT. This chain joins TRBV5-5 and TRBJ1-5; 7 bases agree with TRBD1. The ends lost 4 bases at V and 5 bases at J; junction bases unmatched: 9. This CDR3 has 15 residues. The germline gives CDR1 SGHKS, CDR2 YYEKEE (reference sequence).

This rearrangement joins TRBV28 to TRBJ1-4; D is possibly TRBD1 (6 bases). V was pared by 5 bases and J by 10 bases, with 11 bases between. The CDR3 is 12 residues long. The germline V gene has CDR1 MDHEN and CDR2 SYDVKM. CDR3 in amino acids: CASSAGTPKLFF. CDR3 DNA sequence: TGTGCCAGCAGTGCCGGGACACCAAAACTGTTTTTT.

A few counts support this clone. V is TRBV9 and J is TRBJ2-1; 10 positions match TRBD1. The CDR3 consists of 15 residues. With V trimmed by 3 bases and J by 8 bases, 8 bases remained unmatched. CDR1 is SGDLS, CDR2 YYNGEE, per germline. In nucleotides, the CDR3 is TGTGCCAGCAGCGCCAAGGGACAGGGGAGAGATGAGCAGTTCTTC. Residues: CASSAKGQGRDEQFF.

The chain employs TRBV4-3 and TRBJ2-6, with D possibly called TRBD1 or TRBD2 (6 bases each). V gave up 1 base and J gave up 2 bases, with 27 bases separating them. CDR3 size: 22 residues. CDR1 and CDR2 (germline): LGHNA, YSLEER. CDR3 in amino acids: CASSQVRRGQGRGYAGANVLTF. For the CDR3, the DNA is TGCGCCAGCAGCCAAGTCCGGCGGGGACAAGGTAGAGGGTATGCTGGGGCCAACGTCCTGACTTTC.

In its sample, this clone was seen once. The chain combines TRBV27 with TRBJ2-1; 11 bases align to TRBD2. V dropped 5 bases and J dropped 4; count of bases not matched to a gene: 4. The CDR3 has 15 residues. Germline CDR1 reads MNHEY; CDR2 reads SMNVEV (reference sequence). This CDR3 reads CASSQTSGKYNEQFF. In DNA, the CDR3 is TGTGCCAGCAGTCAGACTAGCGGGAAGTACAATGAGCAGTTCTTC.

This CDR3 is CASSITGQGGEQFF. The CDR3 nucleotides are TGTGCCAGTAGTATAACGGGACAGGGGGGCGAGCAGTTCTTC. The chain joins TRBV19 to TRBJ2-1; 11 bases agree with TRBD1. This CDR3 has 14 residues. J lost 10 bases, V lost 2 bases, and 4 bases had no gene match. Germline values: CDR1 LNHDA, CDR2 SQIVND (reference sequence). The variable domain in full, completed from reference TRBV19 and TRBJ2-1, reads DGGITQSPKYLFRKEGQNVTLSCEQNLNHDAMYWYRQDPGQGLRLIYYSQIVNDFQKGDIAEGYSVSREKKESFPLTVTSAQKNPTAFYLCASSITGQGGEQFFGPGTRLTVL.

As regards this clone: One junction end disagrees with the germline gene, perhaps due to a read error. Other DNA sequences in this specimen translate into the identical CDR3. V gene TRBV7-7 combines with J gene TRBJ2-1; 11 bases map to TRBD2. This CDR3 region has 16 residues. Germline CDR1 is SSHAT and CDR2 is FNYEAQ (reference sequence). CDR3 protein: CASSLNQGLAANEQFF. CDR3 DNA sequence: TGCGCCAGCAGCCTCAACCAGGGACTAGCGGCAAATGAGCAGTTCTTC.

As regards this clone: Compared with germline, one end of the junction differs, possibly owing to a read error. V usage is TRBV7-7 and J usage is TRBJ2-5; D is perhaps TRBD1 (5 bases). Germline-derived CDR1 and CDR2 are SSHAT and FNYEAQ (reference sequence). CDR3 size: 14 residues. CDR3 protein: CASSPGRRGETQYF. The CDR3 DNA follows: TGTGCTAGCAGCCCAGGGCGCCGTGGAGAGACCCAGTACTTC.

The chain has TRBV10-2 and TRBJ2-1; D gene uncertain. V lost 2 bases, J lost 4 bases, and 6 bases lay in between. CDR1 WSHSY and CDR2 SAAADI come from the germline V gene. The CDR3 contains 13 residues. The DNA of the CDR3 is TGCGCCAGCAGTGAGGGCAATTACAATGAGCAGTTCTTC. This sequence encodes CASSEGNYNEQFF.

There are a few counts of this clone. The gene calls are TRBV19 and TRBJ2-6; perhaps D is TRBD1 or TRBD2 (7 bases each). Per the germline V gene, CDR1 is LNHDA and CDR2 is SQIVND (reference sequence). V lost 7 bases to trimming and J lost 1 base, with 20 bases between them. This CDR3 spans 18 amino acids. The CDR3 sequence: CASKGGGTEPSGANVLTF. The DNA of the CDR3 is TGTGCCAGTAAAGGGGGAGGGACAGAACCTTCTGGGGCCAACGTCCTGACTTTC.

CDR3 region: CASSEGSGPKTQYF. CDR3 sequence (DNA): TGTGCCAGCAGTGAAGGTAGCGGACCCAAGACCCAGTACTTC. The genes are TRBV9 and TRBJ2-5; possibly TRBD2 for D (6 bases). Per germline, CDR1 SGDLS and CDR2 YYNGEE. Trimming took 5 bases from V and 6 from J, leaving 17 bases between them. The CDR3 extends over 14 amino acids.

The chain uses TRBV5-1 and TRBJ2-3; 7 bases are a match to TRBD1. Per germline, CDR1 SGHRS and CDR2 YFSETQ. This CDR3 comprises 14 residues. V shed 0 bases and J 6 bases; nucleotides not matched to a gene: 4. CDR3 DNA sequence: TGCGCCAGCAGCTTGGGGACAGGTACCGATACGCAGTATTTT. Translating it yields CASSLGTGTDTQYF.

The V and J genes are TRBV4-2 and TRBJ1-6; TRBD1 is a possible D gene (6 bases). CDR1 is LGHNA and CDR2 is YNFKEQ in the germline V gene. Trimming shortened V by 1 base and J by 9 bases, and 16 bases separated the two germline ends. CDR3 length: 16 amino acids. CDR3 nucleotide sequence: TGTGCCAGCAGCCAAGCGAACAGGGTAATTTCTTCACCCCTCCACTTT. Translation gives CASSQANRVISSPLHF.

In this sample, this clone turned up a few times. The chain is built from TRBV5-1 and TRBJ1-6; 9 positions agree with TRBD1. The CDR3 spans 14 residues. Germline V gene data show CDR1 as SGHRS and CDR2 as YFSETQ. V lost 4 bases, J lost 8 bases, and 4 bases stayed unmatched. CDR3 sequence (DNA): TGCGCCAGCAGCCCGGACAGGGGCTATTCACCCCTCCACTTT. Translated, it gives CASSPDRGYSPLHF.

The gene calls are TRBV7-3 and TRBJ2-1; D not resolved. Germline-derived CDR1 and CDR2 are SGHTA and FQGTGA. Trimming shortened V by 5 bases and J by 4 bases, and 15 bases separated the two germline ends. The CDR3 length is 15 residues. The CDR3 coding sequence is TGTGCCAGCAGCCCCTTCCGCGGAGAGTACAATGAGCAGTTCTTC. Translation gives CASSPFRGEYNEQFF.

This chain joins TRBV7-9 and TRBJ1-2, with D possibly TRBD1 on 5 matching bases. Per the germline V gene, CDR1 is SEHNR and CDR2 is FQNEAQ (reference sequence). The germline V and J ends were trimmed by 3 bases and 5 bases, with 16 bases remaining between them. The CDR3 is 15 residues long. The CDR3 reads CASSFRAGSNYGYTF. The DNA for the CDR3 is TGTGCCAGCAGCTTTCGGGCAGGGAGTAATTATGGCTACACCTTC.

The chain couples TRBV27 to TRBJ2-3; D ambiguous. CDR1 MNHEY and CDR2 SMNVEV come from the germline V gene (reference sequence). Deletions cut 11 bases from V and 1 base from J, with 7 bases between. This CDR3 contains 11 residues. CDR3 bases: TGTGCCTCGGCCGGCACAGATACGCAGTATTTT. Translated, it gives CASAGTDTQYF.

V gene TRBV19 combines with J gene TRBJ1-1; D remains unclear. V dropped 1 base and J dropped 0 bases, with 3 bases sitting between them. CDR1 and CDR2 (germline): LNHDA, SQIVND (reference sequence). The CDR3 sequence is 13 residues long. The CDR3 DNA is TGTGCCAGTAGTATAGGGGTGAACACTGAAGCTTTCTTT. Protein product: CASSIGVNTEAFF.

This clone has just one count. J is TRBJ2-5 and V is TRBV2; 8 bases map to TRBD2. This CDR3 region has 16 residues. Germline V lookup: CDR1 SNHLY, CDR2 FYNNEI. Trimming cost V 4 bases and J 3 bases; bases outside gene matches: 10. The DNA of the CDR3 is TGTGCCAGCAGTGTAACCAGCGGGGGTCTGGAAGAGACCCAGTACTTC. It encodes CASSVTSGGLEETQYF.

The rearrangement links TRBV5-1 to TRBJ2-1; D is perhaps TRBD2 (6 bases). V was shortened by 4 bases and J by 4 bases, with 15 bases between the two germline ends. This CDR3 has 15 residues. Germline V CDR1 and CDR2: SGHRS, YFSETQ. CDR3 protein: CASSAPGVGYNEQFF. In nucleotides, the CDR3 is TGCGCCAGCAGCGCACCGGGAGTCGGGTACAATGAGCAGTTCTTC.

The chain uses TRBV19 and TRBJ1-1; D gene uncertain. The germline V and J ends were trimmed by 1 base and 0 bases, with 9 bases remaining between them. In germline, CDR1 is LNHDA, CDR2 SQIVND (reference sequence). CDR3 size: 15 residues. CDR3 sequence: CASSIGPSVNTEAFF. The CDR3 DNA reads TGTGCCAGTAGTATAGGGCCGAGTGTGAACACTGAAGCTTTCTTT.

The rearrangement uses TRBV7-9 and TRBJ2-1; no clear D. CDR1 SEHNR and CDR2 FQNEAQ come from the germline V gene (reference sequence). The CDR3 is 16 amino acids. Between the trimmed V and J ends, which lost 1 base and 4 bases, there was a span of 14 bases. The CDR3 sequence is CASSLEYWGFYNEQFF. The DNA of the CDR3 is TGTGCCAGCAGCTTAGAGTACTGGGGTTTTTACAATGAGCAGTTCTTC.